A single sample gave rise to the 27 T cell receptor beta chains below, sequenced in a study of T cell changes during pregnancy in multiple sclerosis. The method was immunoSEQ multiplex PCR; TCRdb's version includes in-frame clones alone and lacks a portion of them. Of roughly 64,000 clones detected, around 96% appear once; the ten largest clones hold about 2.3%. Sequencing was performed on CD8+ T cells from peripheral blood mononuclear cells, taken after pregnancy. The receptor set was obtained from a female donor with multiple sclerosis, enrolled in a pregnancy study.

By sample share, this clone is medium-sized. The rearrangement joins TRBV2 to TRBJ1-1; 11 bases match TRBD1. V shed 5 bases and J 3 bases; nucleotides not matched to a gene: 2. The CDR3 is 14 amino acids. Germline values: CDR1 SNHLY, CDR2 FYNNEI. The DNA for the CDR3 is TGTGCCAGCAGTAAGGGACAGGGGGACACTGAAGCTTTCTTT. It encodes CASSKGQGDTEAFF. The whole variable domain, filled in from reference TRBV2 and TRBJ1-1, reads EPEVTQTPSHQVTQMGQEVILRCVPISNHLYFYWYRQILGQKVEFLVSFYNNEISEKSEIFDDQFSVERPDGSNFTLKIRSTKLEDSAMYFCASSKGQGDTEAFFGQGTRLTVV.

V gene TRBV27 combines with J gene TRBJ2-1; TRBD1 is a possible D gene (6 bases). The CDR3 is 14 residues long. Germline-derived CDR1 and CDR2 are MNHEY and SMNVEV (reference sequence). Trimming stripped 4 bases from V and 9 bases from J, with 16 bases between. The CDR3 DNA sequence: TGTGCCAGCAGTTACGCCACAGGGAGTGTTGAGCAGTTCTTC. This codes for CASSYATGSVEQFF.

As DNA, the CDR3 is TGTGCCAGCAGTAAGGGACAGGGCCACCCCGGCTTTGAAGCTTTCTTT. Translated, it gives CASSKGQGHPGFEAFF. V usage is TRBV27 and J usage is TRBJ1-1; TRBD1 matches at 9 bases. CDR1 and CDR2 from the germline V gene are MNHEY and SMNVEV (reference sequence). The CDR3 is made up of 16 amino acids. The junction had 14 bases not matched to a gene; V was cut back by 5 bases and J by 7 bases.

The chain links TRBV19 to TRBJ1-3; D ambiguous. The germline gives CDR1 LNHDA, CDR2 SQIVND (reference sequence). V was pared by 6 bases and J by 0 bases, with 9 bases between. The CDR3 extends over 14 amino acids. The CDR3 sequence is CASRTGFSGNTIYF. CDR3 in DNA: TGTGCCAGTAGGACGGGGTTCTCTGGAAACACCATATATTTT.

This chain joins TRBV28 and TRBJ2-7, with D perhaps TRBD1 (6 bases). CDR3 size: 13 residues. V was clipped by 7 bases and J by 3 bases, with 13 bases between them. Per the germline V gene, CDR1 is MDHEN and CDR2 is SYDVKM. The CDR3 DNA reads as TGTGCCAGCACCGTCAGGGGAAACTACGAGCAGTACTTC. Its protein is CASTVRGNYEQYF.

Comment on this clone: Germline and junction disagree at one end, which may indicate a read error. This rearrangement joins TRBV15 to TRBJ2-1, with TRBD2 identical over 8 bases. This CDR3 has 12 residues. Germline V lookup: CDR1 LNHNV, CDR2 YYDKDF (reference sequence). CDR3 coding DNA: TGTGCCACCAGCCCGGGAAGCGGGAGTGGGGTCTTC. It encodes CATSPGSGSGVF.

V and J are TRBV15 and TRBJ2-7; D not resolved. Trimming took off 0 bases at V and 4 bases at J, with 4 bases between the two ends. CDR1 and CDR2 from the germline V gene are LNHNV and YYDKDF (reference sequence). This CDR3 has 12 amino acids. The DNA for the CDR3 is TGTGCCACCAGCAGAGACGGTTACGAGCAGTACTTC. It specifies CATSRDGYEQYF.

J is TRBJ1-2 and V is TRBV10-2; TRBD1 aligns across 7 bases. V lost 3 bases and J lost 4; bases outside the gene matches: 8. Germline CDR1 is WSHSY and CDR2 is SAAADI. The CDR3 consists of 15 residues. CDR3 region: CASSDPGQTLYGYTF. The CDR3 coding sequence is TGCGCCAGCAGTGACCCGGGACAGACGCTCTATGGCTACACCTTC.

This clone appeared a single time. The CDR3 sequence: CASSPRLDSYEQYF. The CDR3 nucleotides are TGTGCCAGCAGTCCTCGACTAGACTCCTACGAGCAGTACTTC. V usage is TRBV28 and J usage is TRBJ2-7, with a weak D call TRBD2 (6 bases). V dropped 5 bases and J dropped 0 bases, with 11 bases sitting between them. Germline CDR1 and CDR2: MDHEN and SYDVKM. This CDR3 comprises 14 residues.

The rearrangement uses TRBV6-1 and TRBJ2-7, with no clear D. Trimming took off 9 bases at V and 5 bases at J, with 17 bases between the two ends. Germline lookup yields CDR1 MNHNS and CDR2 SASEGT. The CDR3 extends over 13 amino acids. The CDR3 sequence is CARKPSISHEQYF. CDR3 DNA: TGTGCCAGAAAACCTAGTATTTCCCACGAGCAGTACTTC.

J is TRBJ2-1 and V is TRBV11-2, with 12 bases fitting TRBD2. Germline V gives CDR1 SGHAT, CDR2 FQNNGV. The V gene end was trimmed by 2 bases and the J gene end by 6 bases; junction bases not matched to a gene: 2. This CDR3 region has 15 residues. This CDR3 reads CASSLLAGGPNEQFF. CDR3 bases: TGTGCCAGCAGCTTACTAGCGGGAGGGCCCAATGAGCAGTTCTTC.

This chain links TRBV7-2 with TRBJ2-1, with 9 bases aligning to TRBD2. The CDR3 has 19 amino acids. Germline values: CDR1 SGHTA, CDR2 FQGNSA. J lost 8 bases, V lost 0 bases, and 17 bases had no gene match. CDR3 amino acids: CASSLALGIAGVFVDEQFF. CDR3 DNA: TGTGCCAGCAGCTTAGCTTTAGGTATAGCGGGAGTTTTCGTCGATGAGCAGTTCTTC.

The CDR3 DNA reads as TGCGCCAGCAGCCCCTCGGGGGATGGCTACACCTTC. Translating it yields CASSPSGDGYTF. The chain employs TRBV4-1 and TRBJ1-2; D perhaps matches TRBD1 (5 bases). CDR1 and CDR2 from the germline V gene are MGHRA and YSYEKL. V lost 4 bases, J lost 6 bases, and 9 bases lay in between. The CDR3 contains 12 residues.

The chain is built from TRBV7-9 and TRBJ2-2; D remains unclear. V lost 5 bases and J 0 bases, leaving 13 bases between the germline ends. Germline values: CDR1 SEHNR, CDR2 FQNEAQ (reference sequence). CDR3 length: 16 residues. This CDR3 is CASSRRSVANTGELFF. In DNA form, the CDR3 reads TGTGCCAGCAGCCGCCGGTCGGTAGCGAACACCGGGGAGCTGTTTTTT.

The J gene is TRBJ2-7, the V gene TRBV11-1, with D maybe TRBD2 (5 bases). The V gene's germline CDR1 is SGHAT and CDR2 FQDESV (reference sequence). V lost 3 bases, J lost 6 bases, and 9 bases lay in between. There are 12 residues in the CDR3. The CDR3 loop reads CASSFEGVEQYF. The CDR3 DNA reads TGTGCCAGCAGCTTCGAGGGCGTCGAGCAGTACTTC.

This clone showed up just once. The chain carries TRBV7-6 and TRBJ2-7, with 7 bases fitting TRBD1. Unmatched junction bases numbered 22, after V lost 5 bases and J lost 3 bases. CDR3 length: 19 amino acids. CDR1 is SGHVS, CDR2 FNYEAQ, per germline. The CDR3 region is CASSLYGQDFGSVDYEQYF. CDR3 DNA: TGTGCCAGCAGCCTATACGGACAGGATTTCGGCAGCGTAGACTACGAGCAGTACTTC.

This chain joins TRBV6-1 and TRBJ2-3, with D tentatively TRBD2 (5 bases). Trimming took 7 bases from V and 5 from J, leaving 16 bases between them. Germline CDR1 is MNHNS and CDR2 is SASEGT. The CDR3 extends over 14 amino acids. This CDR3 is CASKPVEAEDTQYF. CDR3 bases: TGTGCCAGCAAGCCGGTGGAGGCCGAAGATACGCAGTATTTT.

The chain has TRBV5-1 and TRBJ1-2; no reliable D call. V was clipped by 0 bases and J by 3 bases, with 9 bases between them. This CDR3 comprises 14 residues. CDR1 is SGHRS, CDR2 YFSETQ, per germline. The CDR3: CASSLGQYDYGYTF. CDR3 coding DNA: TGCGCCAGCAGCTTGGGGCAGTACGACTATGGCTACACCTTC.

The J gene is TRBJ2-1, the V gene TRBV5-1; 9 bases match TRBD2. The CDR3 has 13 amino acids. V lost 0 bases to trimming and J lost 10 bases; unmatched junction nucleotides: 2. From germline, CDR1 is SGHRS and CDR2 YFSETQ. The DNA of the CDR3 is TGCGCCAGCAGCTTGGGACTAGCGGTAGAGCAGTTCTTC. Translating gives CASSLGLAVEQFF. The whole variable domain, remainder taken from reference TRBV5-1 and TRBJ2-1, is KAGVTQTPRYLIKTRGQQVTLSCSPISGHRSVSWYQQTPGQGLQFLFEYFSETQRNKGNFPGRFSGRQFSNSRSEMNVSTLELGDSALYLCASSLGLAVEQFFGPGTRLTVL.

This sequence joins TRBV7-9 and TRBJ1-4; D is undetermined. Trimming removed 5 bases at V and 3 bases at J, with 16 bases between. The germline V gene has CDR1 SEHNR and CDR2 FQNEAQ (reference sequence). This CDR3 contains 16 residues. The CDR3: CASSPISGGANEKLFF. The CDR3 nucleotides are TGTGCCAGCAGCCCGATTTCGGGTGGAGCTAATGAAAAACTGTTTTTT.

This chain connects TRBV27 to TRBJ2-7; possible D gene TRBD1, 6 bases. This CDR3 region has 14 residues. Trimming took 6 bases from V and 5 from J, leaving 17 bases between them. The germline V gene encodes CDR1 MNHEY and CDR2 SMNVEV (reference sequence). Here the CDR3 DNA reads TGTGCCAGCAGCAAACGCACCGGACAGAACGAGCAGTACTTC. It translates to CASSKRTGQNEQYF.

The chain uses TRBV5-1 and TRBJ2-1, with a tentative D call TRBD2 (6 bases). Deletions cut 1 base from V and 4 bases from J, with 18 bases between. The length of the CDR3 is 17 residues. Germline V gene sequence: CDR1 SGHRS, CDR2 YFSETQ. CDR3 sequence reads: CASSLLLQGLLYNEQFF. DNA for the CDR3: TGCGCCAGCAGCTTGTTATTGCAGGGACTGTTGTACAATGAGCAGTTCTTC.

This clone was picked up one time. The CDR3 region is CASSLDLSPDTQYF. In DNA, the CDR3 is TGTGCCAGCAGCTTAGATCTTTCCCCCGATACGCAGTATTTT. The genes are TRBV7-6 and TRBJ2-3, with no clear D. Per the germline V gene, CDR1 is SGHVS and CDR2 is FNYEAQ. The CDR3 consists of 14 residues. V shed 1 base and J shed 6 bases, with 11 bases lying between them.

This clone was found once. The chain carries TRBV27 and TRBJ1-2; no clear D gene. Germline assignment: CDR1 MNHEY and CDR2 SMNVEV (reference sequence). Trimming left V 0 bases short and J 6 bases short, with 17 bases between. This CDR3 region has 16 residues. CDR3 sequence reads: CASSLSSRGVVDGYTF. CDR3 in DNA: TGTGCCAGCAGTTTATCGTCTCGGGGTGTGGTGGATGGCTACACCTTC.

This chain joins TRBV4-3 and TRBJ2-1; D unclear. The CDR3 is made up of 16 amino acids. CDR1 LGHNA and CDR2 YSLEER come from the germline V gene. Trimming shortened V by 0 bases and J by 0 bases, and 9 bases separated the two germline ends. Written as DNA, the CDR3 is TGCGCCAGCAGCCAAGAATCTTCCGGCTCCTACAATGAGCAGTTCTTC. Protein product: CASSQESSGSYNEQFF.

This clone was seen only once. This sequence joins TRBV2 and TRBJ2-5; no clear D. The CDR3 is made up of 13 amino acids. Germline CDR1 reads SNHLY; CDR2 reads FYNNEI. V dropped 6 bases and J dropped 5 bases, with 13 bases sitting between them. As DNA, the CDR3 is TGTGCCAGCAGCGGAGCCTACGAGGAGACCCAGTACTTC. It yields the protein CASSGAYEETQYF.

The chain recombines TRBV7-9 with TRBJ2-1; 8 nucleotides line up with TRBD2. V lost 5 bases, J lost 7 bases, and 4 bases stayed unmatched. Germline V lookup: CDR1 SEHNR, CDR2 FQNEAQ (reference sequence). The CDR3 is 13 residues long. The CDR3 DNA is TGTGCCAGCAGCCCGGGACTAGTTAATGAGCAGTTCTTC. This translates into CASSPGLVNEQFF.